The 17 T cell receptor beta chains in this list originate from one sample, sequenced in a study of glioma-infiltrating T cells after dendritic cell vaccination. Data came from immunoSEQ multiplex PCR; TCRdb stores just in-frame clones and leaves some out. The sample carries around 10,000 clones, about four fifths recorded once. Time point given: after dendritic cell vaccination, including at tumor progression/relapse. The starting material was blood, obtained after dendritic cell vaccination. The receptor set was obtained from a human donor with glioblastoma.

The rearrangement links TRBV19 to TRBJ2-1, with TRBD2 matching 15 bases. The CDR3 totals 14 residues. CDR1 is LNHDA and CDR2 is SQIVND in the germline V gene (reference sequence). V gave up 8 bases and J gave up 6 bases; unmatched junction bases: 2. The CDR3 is CASGGLAGGNEQFF. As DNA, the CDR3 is TGTGCCAGTGGGGGACTAGCGGGAGGCAATGAGCAGTTCTTC.

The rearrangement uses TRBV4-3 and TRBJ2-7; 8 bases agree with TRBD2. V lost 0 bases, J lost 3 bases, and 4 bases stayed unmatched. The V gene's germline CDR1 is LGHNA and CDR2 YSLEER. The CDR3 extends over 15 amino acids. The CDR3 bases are TGCGCCAGCAGCCAAGAGTCCCGGGGGGGCTACGAGCAGTACTTC. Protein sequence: CASSQESRGGYEQYF.

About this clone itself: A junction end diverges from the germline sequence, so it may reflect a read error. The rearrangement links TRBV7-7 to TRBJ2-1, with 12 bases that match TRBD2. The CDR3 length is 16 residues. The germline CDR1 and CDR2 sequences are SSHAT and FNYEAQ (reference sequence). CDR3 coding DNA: TGTGCTAGCAGCTCATTACTAGCGGGAGGAGGAAATGAGCAGTTCTTC. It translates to CASSSLLAGGGNEQFF.

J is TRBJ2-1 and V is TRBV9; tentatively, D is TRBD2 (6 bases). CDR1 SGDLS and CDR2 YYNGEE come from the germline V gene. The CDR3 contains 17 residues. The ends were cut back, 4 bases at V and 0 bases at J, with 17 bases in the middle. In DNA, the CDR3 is TGTGCCAGCAGCCTCTCTGCGGGGACTTACTCCTACAATGAGCAGTTCTTC. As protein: CASSLSAGTYSYNEQFF.

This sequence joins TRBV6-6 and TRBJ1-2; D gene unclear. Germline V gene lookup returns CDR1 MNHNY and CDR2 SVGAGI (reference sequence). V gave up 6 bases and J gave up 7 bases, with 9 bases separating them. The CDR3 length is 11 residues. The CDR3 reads CASSPPGGYTF. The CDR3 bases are TGTGCCAGCAGCCCTCCGGGTGGCTACACCTTC.

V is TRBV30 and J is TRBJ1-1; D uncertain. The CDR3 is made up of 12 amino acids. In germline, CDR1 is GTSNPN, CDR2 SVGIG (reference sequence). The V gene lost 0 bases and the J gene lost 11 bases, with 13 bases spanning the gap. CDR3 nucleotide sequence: TGTGCCTGGAGTGTACGTTGGGAGTTCGCTTTCTTT. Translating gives CAWSVRWEFAFF.

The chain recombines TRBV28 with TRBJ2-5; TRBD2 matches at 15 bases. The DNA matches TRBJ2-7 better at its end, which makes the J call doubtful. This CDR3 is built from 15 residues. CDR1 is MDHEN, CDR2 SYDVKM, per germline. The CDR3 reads CASTPWTSGRDEQYF. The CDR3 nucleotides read TGTGCCAGCACTCCTTGGACTAGCGGGAGGGACGAGCAGTACTTC.

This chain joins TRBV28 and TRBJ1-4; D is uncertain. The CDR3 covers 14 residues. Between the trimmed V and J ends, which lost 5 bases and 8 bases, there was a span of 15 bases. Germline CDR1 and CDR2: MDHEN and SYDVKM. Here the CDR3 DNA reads TGTGCCAGCAGTCCCGCCCGTTTCGGGGAAAAACTGTTTTTT. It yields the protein CASSPARFGEKLFF.

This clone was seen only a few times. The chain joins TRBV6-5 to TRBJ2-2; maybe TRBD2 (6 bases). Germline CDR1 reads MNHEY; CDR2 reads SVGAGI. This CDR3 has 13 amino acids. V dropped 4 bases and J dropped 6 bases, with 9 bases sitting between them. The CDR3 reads CASSFREAGELFF. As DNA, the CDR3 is TGTGCCAGCAGTTTCAGGGAGGCCGGGGAGCTGTTTTTT.

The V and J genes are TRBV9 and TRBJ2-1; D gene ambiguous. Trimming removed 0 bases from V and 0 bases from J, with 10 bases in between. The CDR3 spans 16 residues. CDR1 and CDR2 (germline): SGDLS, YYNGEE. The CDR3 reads CASSVGATRSYNEQFF. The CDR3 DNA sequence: TGTGCCAGCAGCGTAGGAGCTACTCGCTCCTACAATGAGCAGTTCTTC.

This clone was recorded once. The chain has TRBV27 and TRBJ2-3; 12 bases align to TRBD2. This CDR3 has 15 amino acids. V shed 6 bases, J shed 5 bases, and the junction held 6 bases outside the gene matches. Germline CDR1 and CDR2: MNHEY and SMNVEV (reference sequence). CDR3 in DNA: TGTGCCAGCAGCCTACTAGCGGGAGGATTAGATACGCAGTATTTT. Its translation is CASSLLAGGLDTQYF.

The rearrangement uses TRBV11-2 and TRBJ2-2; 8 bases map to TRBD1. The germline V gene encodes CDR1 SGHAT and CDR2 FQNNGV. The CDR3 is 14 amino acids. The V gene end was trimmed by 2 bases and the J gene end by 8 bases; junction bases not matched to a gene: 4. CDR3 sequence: CASSLQGAIGELFF. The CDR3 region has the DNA TGTGCCAGCAGCTTACAGGGGGCAATAGGGGAGCTGTTTTTT.

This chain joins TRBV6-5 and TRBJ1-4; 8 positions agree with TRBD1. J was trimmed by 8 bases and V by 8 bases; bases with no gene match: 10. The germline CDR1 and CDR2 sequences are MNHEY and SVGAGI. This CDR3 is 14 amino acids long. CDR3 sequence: CASASGTGAEKLFF. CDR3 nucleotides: TGTGCCAGCGCTTCCGGGACAGGAGCGGAAAAACTGTTTTTT.

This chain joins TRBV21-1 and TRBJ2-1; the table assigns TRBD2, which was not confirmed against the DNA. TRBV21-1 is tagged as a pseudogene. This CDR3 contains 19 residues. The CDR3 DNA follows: TGTGCCAGCAGCGCCCCCGAACCCAGGCGGGAGTCCGCGGTTGATGAGCAGTTCTTC. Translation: CASSAPEPRRESAVDEQFF.

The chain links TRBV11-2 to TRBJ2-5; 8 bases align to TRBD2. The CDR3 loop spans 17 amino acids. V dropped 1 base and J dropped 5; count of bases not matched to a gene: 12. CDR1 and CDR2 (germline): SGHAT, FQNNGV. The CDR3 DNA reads TGTGCCAGCAGCTTAGGCCTGCGGGGGGTCCGATGGGAGACCCAGTACTTC. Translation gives CASSLGLRGVRWETQYF.

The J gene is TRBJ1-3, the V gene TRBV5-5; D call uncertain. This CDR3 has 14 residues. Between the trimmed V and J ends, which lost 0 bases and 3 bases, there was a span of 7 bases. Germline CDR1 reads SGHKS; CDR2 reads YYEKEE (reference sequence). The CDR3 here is CASSLETFGNTIYF. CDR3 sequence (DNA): TGTGCCAGCAGCTTGGAGACTTTTGGAAACACCATATATTTT.

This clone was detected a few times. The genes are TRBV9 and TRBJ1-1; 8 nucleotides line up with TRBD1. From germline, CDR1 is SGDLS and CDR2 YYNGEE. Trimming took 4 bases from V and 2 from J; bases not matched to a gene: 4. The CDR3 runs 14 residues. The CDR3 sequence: CASSSGGFNTEAFF. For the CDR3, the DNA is TGTGCCAGCAGCTCAGGGGGCTTTAACACTGAAGCTTTCTTT.